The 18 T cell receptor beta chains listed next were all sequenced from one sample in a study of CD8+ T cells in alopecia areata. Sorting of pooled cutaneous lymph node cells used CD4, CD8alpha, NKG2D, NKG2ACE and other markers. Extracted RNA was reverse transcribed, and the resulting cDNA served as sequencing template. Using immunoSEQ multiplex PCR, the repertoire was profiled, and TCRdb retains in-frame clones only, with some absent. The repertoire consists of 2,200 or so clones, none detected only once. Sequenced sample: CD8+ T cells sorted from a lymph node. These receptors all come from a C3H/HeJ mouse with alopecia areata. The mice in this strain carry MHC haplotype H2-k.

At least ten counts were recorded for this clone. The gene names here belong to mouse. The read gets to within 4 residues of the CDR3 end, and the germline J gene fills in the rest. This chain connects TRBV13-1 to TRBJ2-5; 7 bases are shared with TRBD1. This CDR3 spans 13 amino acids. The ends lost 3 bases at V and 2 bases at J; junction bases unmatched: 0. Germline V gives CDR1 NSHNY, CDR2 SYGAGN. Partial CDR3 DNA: TGTGCCAGCAGTGGGGACAGCCAAGAC. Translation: CASSGDSQD. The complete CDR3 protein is CASSGDSQDTQYF.

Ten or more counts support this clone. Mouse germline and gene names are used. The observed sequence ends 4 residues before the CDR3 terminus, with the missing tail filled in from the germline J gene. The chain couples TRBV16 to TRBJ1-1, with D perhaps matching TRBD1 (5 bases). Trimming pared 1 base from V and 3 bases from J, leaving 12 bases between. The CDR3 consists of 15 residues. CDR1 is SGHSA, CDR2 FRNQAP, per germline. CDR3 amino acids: CASSLGEGRDTEVFF. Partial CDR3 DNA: TGTGCAAGCAGCTTAGGTGAGGGGAGGGACACA.

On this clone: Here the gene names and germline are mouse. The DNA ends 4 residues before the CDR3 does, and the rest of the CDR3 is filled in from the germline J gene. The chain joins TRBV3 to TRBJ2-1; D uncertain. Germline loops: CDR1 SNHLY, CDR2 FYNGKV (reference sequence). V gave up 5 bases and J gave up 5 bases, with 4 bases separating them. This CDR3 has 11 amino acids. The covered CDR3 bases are TGTGCCAGCAGCCTGGATGCT. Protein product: CASSLDA. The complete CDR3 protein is CASSLDAEQFF.

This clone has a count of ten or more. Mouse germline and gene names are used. CDR3 region: CASRQGSYNSPLYF. The covered CDR3 bases are TGTGCCAGCAGACAGGGTTCCTATAATTCGCCC. The rearrangement joins TRBV13-3 to TRBJ1-6; tentatively, D is TRBD1 (6 bases). Read sequence stops 3 residues before the CDR3 end, and the germline J gene provides the missing end. TRBJ1-6 is an ORF, with its function uncertain. Germline lookup yields CDR1 NNHDY and CDR2 SYVADS. Trimming removed 5 bases at V and 0 bases at J, with 6 bases between. This CDR3 is 14 amino acids long.

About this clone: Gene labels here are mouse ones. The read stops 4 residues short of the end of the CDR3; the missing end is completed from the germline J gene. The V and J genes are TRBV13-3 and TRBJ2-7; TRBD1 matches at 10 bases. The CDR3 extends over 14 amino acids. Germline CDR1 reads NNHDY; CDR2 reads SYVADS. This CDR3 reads CASSPPGQGYEQYF. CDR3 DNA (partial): TGTGCCAGCAGTCCTCCGGGACAGGGGTAT.

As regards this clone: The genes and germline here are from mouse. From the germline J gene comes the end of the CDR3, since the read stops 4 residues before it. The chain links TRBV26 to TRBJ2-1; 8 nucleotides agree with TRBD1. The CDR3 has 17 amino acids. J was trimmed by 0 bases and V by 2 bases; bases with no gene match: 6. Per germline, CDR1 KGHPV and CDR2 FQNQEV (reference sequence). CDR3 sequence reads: CASSLPDRALNYAEQFF. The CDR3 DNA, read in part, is TGTGCCAGCAGTCTGCCGGACAGGGCCCTTAACTATGCT.

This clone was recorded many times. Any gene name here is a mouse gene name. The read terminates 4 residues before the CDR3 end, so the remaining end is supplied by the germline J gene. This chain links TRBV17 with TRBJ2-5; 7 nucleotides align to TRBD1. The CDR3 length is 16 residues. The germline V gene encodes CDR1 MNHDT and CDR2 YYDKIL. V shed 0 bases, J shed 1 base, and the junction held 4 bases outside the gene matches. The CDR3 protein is CASSRDRGTDQDTQYF. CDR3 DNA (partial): TGTGCTAGCAGTAGAGATCGGGGGACAGACCAAGAC.

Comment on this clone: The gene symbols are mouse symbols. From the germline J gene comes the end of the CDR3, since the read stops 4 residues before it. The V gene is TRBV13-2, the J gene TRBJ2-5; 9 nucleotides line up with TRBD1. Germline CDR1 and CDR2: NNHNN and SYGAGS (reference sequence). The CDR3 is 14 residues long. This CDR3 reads CASGSGQGKDTQYF. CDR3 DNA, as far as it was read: TGTGCCAGCGGCTCGGGACAGGGAAAAGAC.

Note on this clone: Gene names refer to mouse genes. CDR3 sequence: CAWSLTPNTEVFF. Partial CDR3 DNA: TGTGCCTGGAGTCTTACACCAAACACA. V gene TRBV31 combines with J gene TRBJ1-1, with unresolved D. The sequence runs out 4 residues before the end of the CDR3; the remainder is reconstructed from the germline J gene. Germline assignment: CDR1 GKSSPN and CDR2 SITVG. Trimming took off 0 bases at V and 0 bases at J, with 5 bases between the two ends. CDR3 length equals 13 residues.

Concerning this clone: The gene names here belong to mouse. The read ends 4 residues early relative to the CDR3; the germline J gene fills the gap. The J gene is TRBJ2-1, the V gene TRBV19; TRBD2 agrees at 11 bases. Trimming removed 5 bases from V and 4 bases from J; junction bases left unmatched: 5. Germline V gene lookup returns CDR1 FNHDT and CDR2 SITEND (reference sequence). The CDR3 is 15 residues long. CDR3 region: CASRDWGDRYAEQFF. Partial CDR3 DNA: TGTGCCAGCAGGGACTGGGGGGACCGGTATGCT.

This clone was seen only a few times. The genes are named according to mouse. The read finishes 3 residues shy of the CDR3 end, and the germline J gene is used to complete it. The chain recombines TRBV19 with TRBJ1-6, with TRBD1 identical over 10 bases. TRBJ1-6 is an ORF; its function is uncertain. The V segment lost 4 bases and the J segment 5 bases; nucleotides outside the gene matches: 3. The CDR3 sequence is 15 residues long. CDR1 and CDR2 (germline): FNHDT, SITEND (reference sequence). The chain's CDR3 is CASSRTGGDNSPLYF. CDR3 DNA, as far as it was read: TGTGCCAGCAGTCGGACAGGGGGGGATAATTCGCCC.

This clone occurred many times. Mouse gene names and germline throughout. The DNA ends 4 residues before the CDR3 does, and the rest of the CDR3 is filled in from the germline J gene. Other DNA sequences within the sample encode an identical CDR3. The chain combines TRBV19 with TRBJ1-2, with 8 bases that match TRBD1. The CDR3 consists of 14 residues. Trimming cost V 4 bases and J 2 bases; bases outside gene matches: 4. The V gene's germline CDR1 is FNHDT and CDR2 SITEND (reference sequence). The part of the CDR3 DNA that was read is TGTGCCAGCAGTCCGGACAGGGCCAACTCC. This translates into CASSPDRANS. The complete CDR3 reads CASSPDRANSDYTF.

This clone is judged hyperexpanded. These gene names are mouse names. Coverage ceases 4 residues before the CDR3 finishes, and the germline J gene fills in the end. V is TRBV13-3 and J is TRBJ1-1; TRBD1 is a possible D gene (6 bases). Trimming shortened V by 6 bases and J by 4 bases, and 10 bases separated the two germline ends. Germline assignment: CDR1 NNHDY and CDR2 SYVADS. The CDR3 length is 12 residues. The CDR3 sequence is CASKGRGTEVFF. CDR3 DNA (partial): TGTGCCAGCAAGGGCAGGGGCACA.

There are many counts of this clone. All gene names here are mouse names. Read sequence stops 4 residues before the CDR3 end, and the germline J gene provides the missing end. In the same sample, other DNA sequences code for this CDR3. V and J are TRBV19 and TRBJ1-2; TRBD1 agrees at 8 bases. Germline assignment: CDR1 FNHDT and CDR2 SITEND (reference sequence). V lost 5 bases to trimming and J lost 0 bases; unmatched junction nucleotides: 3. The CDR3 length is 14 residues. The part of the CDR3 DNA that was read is TGTGCCAGCAGCTCGGACAGGGCAAACTCC. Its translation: CASSSDRANS. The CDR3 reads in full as CASSSDRANSDYTF.

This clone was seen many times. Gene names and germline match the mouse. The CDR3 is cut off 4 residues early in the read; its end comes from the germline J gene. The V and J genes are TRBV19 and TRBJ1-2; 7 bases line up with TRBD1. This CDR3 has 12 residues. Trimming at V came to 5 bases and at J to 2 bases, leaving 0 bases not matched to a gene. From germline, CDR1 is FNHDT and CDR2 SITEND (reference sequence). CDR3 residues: CASRGQNSDYTF. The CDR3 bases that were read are TGTGCCAGCAGGGGACAGAACTCC.

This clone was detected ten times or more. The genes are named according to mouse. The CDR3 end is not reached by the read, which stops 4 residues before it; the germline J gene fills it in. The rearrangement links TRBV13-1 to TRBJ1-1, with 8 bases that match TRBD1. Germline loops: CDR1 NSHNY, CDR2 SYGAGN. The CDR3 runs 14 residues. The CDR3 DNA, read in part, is TGTGCCAGCAGTGCCCAGGGGGCGCGGACA. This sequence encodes CASSAQGART. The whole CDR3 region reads CASSAQGARTEVFF.

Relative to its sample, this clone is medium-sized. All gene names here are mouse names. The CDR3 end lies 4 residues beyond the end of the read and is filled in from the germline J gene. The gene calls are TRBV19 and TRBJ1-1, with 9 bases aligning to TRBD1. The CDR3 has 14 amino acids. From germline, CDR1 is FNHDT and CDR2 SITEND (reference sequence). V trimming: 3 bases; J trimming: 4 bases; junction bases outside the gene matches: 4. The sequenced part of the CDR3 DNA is TGTGCCAGCAGTAAGGGACAGGGTGGCACA. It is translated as CASSKGQGGT. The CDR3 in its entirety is CASSKGQGGTEVFF.

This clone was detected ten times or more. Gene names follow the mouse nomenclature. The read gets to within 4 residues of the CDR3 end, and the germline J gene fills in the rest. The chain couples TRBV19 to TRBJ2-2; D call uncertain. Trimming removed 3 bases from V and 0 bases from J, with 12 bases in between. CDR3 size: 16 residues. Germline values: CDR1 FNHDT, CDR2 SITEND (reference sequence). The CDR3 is CASSTLFTANTGQLYF. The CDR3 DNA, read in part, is TGTGCCAGCAGTACCCTCTTCACAGCAAACACCGGG.